Listed below are T cell receptor beta chains from one sample, sequenced in a study of cytomegalovirus exposure and HLA in healthy donors. The assay was immunoSEQ multiplex PCR, and TCRdb's table has in-frame clones only and misses some. The sample contains some 120,000 clones, about 8.5% of which appear only once. Material for sequencing was PBMCs. These receptors originate from a man aged 40-50 years in good health and CMV-seronegative. The CDR3 runs from the conserved cysteine through the conserved F or W. The order of the fields is D gene, clone size, J gene, V gene, CDR3 DNA, CDR3 protein. A D gene is named only where the DNA matches it firmly. Size tells how often a clone was seen (once, few, many) or the class of an expanded clone, and some rows leave it out.

- | few | TRBJ2-7 | TRBV7-2 | TGCGCCAGCAGTCCAGACAGAAACTACGAGCAGTACTTC | CASSPDRNYEQYF
TRBD1 | few | TRBJ2-7 | TRBV5-6 | TGTGCCAGCAGCGCGACAGGGGCGAGGGTATACGAGCAGTACTTC | CASSATGARVYEQYF
- | few | TRBJ1-1 | TRBV5-6 | TGTGCCAGCAGCTTGGTGAGGGCCGGGAACACTGAAGCTTTCTTT | CASSLVRAGNTEAFF
- | - | TRBJ1-2 | TRBV19 | TGTGCCAGTAGTATGGAGGTTCACTATGGCTACACCTTC | CASSMEVHYGYTF
TRBD1 | - | TRBJ1-2 | TRBV10-3 | TGTGCCATCAGTGATGGGACAGGGGGCACCTATGGCTACACCTTC | CAISDGTGGTYGYTF
TRBD1 | - | TRBJ2-3 | TRBV6-1 | TGTGCCAGCAGTGAAACAGGGGTAGTAGATACGCAGTATTTT | CASSETGVVDTQYF
TRBD1 | - | TRBJ1-1 | TRBV6-1 | TGTGCCAGCAGACAGGGGACCTACACTGAAGCTTTCTTT | CASRQGTYTEAFF
- | - | TRBJ2-1 | TRBV5-1 | TGCGCCAGCAGCTTGGAGGAGGGCGTCGATGAGCAGTTCTTC | CASSLEEGVDEQFF
- | few | TRBJ2-7 | TRBV28 | TGTGCCAGCAGTTTATCTGTCAACTTTATCTCCTACGAGCAGTACTTC | CASSLSVNFISYEQYF
- | few | TRBJ1-1 | TRBV28 | TGTGCCAGCACCGTTTGGAACACTGAAGCTTTCTTT | CASTVWNTEAFF
TRBD1 | few | TRBJ1-2 | TRBV28 | TGTGCCAGCAGTTTAACAGGGGAGAGGGCCTATGGCTACACCTTC | CASSLTGERAYGYTF
TRBD1 | - | TRBJ2-5 | TRBV6-1 | TGTGCCAGCAGCGAAGGGGGCTTAACGGCCCAGTACTTC | CASSEGGLTAQYF
- | few | TRBJ2-1 | TRBV11-2 | TGTGCCAGCAGCTTAGATCCAACGGGGGTCTACAATGAGCAGTTCTTC | CASSLDPTGVYNEQFF
TRBD2 | few | TRBJ2-1 | TRBV4-3 | TGCGCCAGCAGACACTATAGCGGGGGGGCCGATGAGCAGTTCTTC | CASRHYSGGADEQFF
TRBD1 | few | TRBJ1-5 | TRBV2 | TGTGCCAGCTCTACAGGGGCGTATCAGCCCCAGCATTTT | CASSTGAYQPQHF
TRBD1 | - | TRBJ1-6 | TRBV30 | TGTGCCTGGAGTCGGGACAGGACCAATTCACCCCTCCACTTT | CAWSRDRTNSPLHF
- | few | TRBJ1-2 | TRBV4-2 | TGTGCCAGCAGCCAAGAGGGGCCAGGGGCCTATGGCTACACCTTC | CASSQEGPGAYGYTF
- | few | TRBJ2-7 | TRBV21-1 | TGTGCCAGAACAGGGGGCGGCGAGCAGTACTTC | CARTGGGEQYF
TRBD2 | few | TRBJ2-1 | TRBV10-3 | TGTGCCATCAGTGAGTCCTTTCAGCGGGGCTCCTACAATGAGCAGTTCTTC | CAISESFQRGSYNEQFF
TRBD2 | few | TRBJ2-1 | TRBV7-9 | TGTGCCAGCAGCCCGCCGGGACTAGCGCTGCATGAGCAGTTCTTC | CASSPPGLALHEQFF
- | - | TRBJ1-3 | TRBV14 | TGTGCCAGCAGCCCGTACAGGGCTGGAAACACCATATATTTT | CASSPYRAGNTIYF
- | - | TRBJ1-1 | TRBV9 | TGTGCCAGCAGCGTAGCAGGGGATACTGAAGCTTTCTTT | CASSVAGDTEAFF
- | - | TRBJ2-2 | TRBV7-7 | TGTGCCAGCAGCTTAGCGGGGGGGCCGAACACCGGGGAGCTGTTTTTT | CASSLAGGPNTGELFF
- | - | TRBJ2-7 | TRBV9 | TGTGCCAGCACCATCATCATGAGGCGAAGCTACGAGCAGTACTTC | CASTIIMRRSYEQYF
TRBD2 | - | TRBJ2-7 | TRBV5-1 | TGCGCCAGCAGCCCGACACTAGCGGGGGGCGAGTCCGAGCAGTACTTC | CASSPTLAGGESEQYF